This record covers a single T cell receptor beta chain. Some clones are missing from TCRdb's copy, which holds only in-frame ones; the method was immunoSEQ multiplex PCR. The profile covers 60,000 to 95,000 clones, with approximately 84% appearing a single time and around a sixth taken by the ten largest. This specimen belongs to a study of OX40 agonist ivuxolimab in advanced cancers. Study information: Ivuxolimab, an antibody acting as an agonist of OX40 (CD134), was used to treat patients.

The V gene's germline CDR1 is SEHNR and CDR2 FQNEAQ (reference sequence). V was cut by 1 base and J by 1 base, with 7 bases left in between. The CDR3 is 14 amino acids. The specimen was CD4+ or CD8+ T cells sorted from blood, collected in a trial of the OX40 agonist ivuxolimab. V gene TRBV7-9 combines with J gene TRBJ1-1; a possible D gene is TRBD1 (5 bases). The clonotype comes from an adult with an advanced solid tumor such as melanoma, head and neck, liver or kidney cancer. CDR3 nucleotide sequence: TGTGCCAGCAGCTTAGGCCAGGGGAACACTGAAGCTTTCTTT. It yields the protein CASSLGQGNTEAFF.